This TCR beta chain was documented in a study of early T cells in non-severe SARS-CoV-2 infection. One entry per CDR3 protein results from TCRdb running MiXCR on the 5' RACE reads. The profile shows roughly 99,000 distinct CDR3 sequences, around 10% of them singletons. V shed 3 bases, J shed 4 bases, and the junction held 4 bases outside the gene matches. The CDR3 has 14 residues. Germline CDR1 MRHNA, CDR2 SNTAGT. This clonotype originated in an adult who was a healthcare worker with PCR-confirmed SARS-CoV-2 infection or an uninfected control (not recorded which). This chain uses TRBV6-4 with TRBJ2-3; 7 positions agree with TRBD1. The source material was whole blood. CDR3 protein: CASSERQGADTQYF. In DNA, the CDR3 is TGTGCCAGCAGTGAGAGGCAGGGGGCAGATACGCAGTATTTT.